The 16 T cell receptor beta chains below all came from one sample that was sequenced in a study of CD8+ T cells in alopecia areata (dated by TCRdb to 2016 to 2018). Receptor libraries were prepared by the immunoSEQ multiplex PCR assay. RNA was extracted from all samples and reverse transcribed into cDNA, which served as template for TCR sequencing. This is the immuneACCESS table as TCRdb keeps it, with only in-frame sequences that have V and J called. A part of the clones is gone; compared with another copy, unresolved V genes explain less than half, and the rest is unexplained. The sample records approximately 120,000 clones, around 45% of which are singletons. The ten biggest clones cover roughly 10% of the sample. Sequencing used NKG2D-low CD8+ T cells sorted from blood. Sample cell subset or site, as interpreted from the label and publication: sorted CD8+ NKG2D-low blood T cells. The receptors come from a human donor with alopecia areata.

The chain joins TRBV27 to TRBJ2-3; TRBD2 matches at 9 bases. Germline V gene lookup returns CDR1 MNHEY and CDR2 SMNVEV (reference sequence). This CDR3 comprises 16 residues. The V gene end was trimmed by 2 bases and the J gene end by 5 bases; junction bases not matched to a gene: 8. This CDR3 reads CASSLRRGGSKDTQYF. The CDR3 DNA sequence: TGTGCCAGCAGTTTACGGCGGGGGGGCTCCAAAGATACGCAGTATTTT.

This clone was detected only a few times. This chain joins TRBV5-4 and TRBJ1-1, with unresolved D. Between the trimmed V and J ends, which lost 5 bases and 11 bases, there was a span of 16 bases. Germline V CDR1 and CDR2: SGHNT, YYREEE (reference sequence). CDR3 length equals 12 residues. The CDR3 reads CASSQTGIEAFF. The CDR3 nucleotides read TGTGCCAGCAGTCAAACCGGGATAGAGGCTTTCTTT.

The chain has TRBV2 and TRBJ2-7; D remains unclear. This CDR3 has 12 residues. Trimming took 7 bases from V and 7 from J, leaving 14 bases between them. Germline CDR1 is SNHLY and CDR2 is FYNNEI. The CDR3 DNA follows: TGTGCCAGCAAAGGAGACTCTATGGAGCAGTACTTC. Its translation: CASKGDSMEQYF.

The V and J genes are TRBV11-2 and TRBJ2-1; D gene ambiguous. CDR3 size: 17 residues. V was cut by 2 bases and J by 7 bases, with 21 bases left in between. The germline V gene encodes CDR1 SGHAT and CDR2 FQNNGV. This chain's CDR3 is CASSLYTDLFWRNEQFF. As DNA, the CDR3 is TGTGCCAGCAGCTTATATACCGACCTTTTTTGGCGAAATGAGCAGTTCTTC.

The CDR3 DNA reads as TGTGCCAGCAGCTCCGACCCGAGCTCCTACAATGAGCAGTTCTTC. Residues: CASSSDPSSYNEQFF. The chain joins TRBV7-6 to TRBJ2-1; D gene ambiguous. Germline V gene data show CDR1 as SGHVS and CDR2 as FNYEAQ. CDR3 size: 15 residues. V was pared by 4 bases and J by 0 bases, with 10 bases between.

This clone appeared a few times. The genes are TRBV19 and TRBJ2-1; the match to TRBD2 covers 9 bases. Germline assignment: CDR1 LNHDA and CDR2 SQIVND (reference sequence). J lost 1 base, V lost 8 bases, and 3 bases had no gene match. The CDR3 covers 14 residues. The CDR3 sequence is CASGAGGSYNEQFF. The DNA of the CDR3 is TGTGCCAGTGGAGCGGGAGGATCCTACAATGAGCAGTTCTTC.

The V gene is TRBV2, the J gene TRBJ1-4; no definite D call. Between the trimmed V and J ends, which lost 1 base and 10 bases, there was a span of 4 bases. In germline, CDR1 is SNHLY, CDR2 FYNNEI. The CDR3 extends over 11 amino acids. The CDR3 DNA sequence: TGTGCCAGCAGTGAAGAGAGAAAACTGTTTTTT. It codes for CASSEERKLFF. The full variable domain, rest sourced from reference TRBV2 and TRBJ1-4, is EPEVTQTPSHQVTQMGQEVILRCVPISNHLYFYWYRQILGQKVEFLVSFYNNEISEKSEIFDDQFSVERPDGSNFTLKIRSTKLEDSAMYFCASSEERKLFFGSGTQLSVL.

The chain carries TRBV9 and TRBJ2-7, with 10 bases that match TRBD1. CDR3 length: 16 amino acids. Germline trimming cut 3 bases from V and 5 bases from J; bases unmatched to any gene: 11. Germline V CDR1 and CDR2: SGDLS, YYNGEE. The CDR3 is CASSAVGGQGDHEQYF. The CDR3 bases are TGTGCCAGCAGCGCAGTAGGTGGACAGGGGGACCACGAGCAGTACTTC.

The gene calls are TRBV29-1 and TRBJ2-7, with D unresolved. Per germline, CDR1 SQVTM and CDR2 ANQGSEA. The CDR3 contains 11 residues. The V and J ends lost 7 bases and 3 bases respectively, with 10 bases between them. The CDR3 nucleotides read TGCAGCGGGTTCAGGCGCTACGAGCAGTACTTC. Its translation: CSGFRRYEQYF.

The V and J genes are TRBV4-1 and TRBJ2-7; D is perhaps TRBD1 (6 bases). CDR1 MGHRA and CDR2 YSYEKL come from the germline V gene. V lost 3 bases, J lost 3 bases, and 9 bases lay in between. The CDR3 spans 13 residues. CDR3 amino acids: CASSHDRFYEQYF. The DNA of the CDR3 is TGCGCCAGCAGCCACGACAGGTTCTACGAGCAGTACTTC.

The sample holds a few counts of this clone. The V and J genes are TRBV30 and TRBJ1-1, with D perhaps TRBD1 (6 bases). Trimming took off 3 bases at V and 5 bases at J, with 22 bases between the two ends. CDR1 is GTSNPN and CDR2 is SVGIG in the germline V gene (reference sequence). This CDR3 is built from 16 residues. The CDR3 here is CAWRPVPSRRGTEAFF. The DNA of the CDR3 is TGTGCCTGGAGGCCGGTGCCATCCCGCAGGGGTACTGAAGCTTTCTTT. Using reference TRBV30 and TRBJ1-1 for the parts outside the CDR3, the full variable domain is SQTIHQWPATLVQPVGSPLSLECTVEGTSNPNLYWYRQAAGRGLQLLFYSVGIGQISSEVPQNLSASRPQDRQFILSSKKLLLSDSGFYLCAWRPVPSRRGTEAFFGQGTRLTVV.

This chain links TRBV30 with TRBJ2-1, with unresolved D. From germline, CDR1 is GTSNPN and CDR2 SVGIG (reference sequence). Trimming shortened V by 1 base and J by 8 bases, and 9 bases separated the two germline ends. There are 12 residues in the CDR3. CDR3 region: CAWSAGSHEQFF. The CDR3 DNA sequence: TGTGCCTGGAGTGCGGGCAGCCATGAGCAGTTCTTC.

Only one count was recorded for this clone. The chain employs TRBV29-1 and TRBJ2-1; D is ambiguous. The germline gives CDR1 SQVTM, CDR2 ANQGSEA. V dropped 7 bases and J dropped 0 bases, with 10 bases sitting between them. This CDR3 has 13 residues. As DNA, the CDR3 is TGCAGCGCCCTCGAGTCCTCCTACAATGAGCAGTTCTTC. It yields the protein CSALESSYNEQFF.

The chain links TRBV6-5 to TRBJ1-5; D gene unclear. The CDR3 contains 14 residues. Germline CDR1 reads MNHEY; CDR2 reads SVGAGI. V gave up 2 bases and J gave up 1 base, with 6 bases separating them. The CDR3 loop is CASSYGRSNQPQHF. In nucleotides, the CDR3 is TGTGCCAGCAGTTACGGTAGGAGCAATCAGCCCCAGCATTTT.

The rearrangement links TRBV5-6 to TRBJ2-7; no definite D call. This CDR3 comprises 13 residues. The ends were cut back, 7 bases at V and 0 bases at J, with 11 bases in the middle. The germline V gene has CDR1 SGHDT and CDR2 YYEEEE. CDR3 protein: CASELWTSYEQYF. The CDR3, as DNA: TGTGCCAGCGAGTTATGGACCTCCTACGAGCAGTACTTC.

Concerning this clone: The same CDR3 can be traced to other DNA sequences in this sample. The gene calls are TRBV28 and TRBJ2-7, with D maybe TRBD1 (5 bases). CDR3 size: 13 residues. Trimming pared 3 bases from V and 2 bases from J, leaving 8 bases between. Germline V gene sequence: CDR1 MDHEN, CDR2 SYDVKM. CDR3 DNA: TGTGCCAGCAGTTTGGACACCACCTACGAGCAGTACTTC. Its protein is CASSLDTTYEQYF.